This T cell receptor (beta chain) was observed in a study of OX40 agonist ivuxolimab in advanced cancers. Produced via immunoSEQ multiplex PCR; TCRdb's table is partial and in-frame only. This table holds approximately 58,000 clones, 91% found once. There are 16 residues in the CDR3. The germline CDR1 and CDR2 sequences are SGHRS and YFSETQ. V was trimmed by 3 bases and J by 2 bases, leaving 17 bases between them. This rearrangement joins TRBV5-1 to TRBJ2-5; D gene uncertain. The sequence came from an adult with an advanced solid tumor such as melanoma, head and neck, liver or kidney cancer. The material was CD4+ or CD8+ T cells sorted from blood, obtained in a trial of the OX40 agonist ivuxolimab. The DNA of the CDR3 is TGCGCCAGCAGCTCGGCAAGTGGCGGTGGGCAAGAGACCCAGTACTTC. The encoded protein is CASSSASGGGQETQYF.